The TCR beta chain described here comes from a study of CD8+CD57+ T cells in acquired aplastic anemia. This clonotype was detected only a few times. Genomic DNA, the template, was used for profiling of the TCR beta VDJ and CDR3. In TCRdb, the reads were re-called with MiXCR into one record per CDR3 protein. The sample holds about 190,000 distinct CDR3 sequences; about 53% are singletons and the top ten take approximately 15%. This CDR3 region has 14 residues. Germline V CDR1 and CDR2: WNHNN, SYGVQD (reference sequence). Trimming removed 4 bases from V and 10 bases from J, with 19 bases in between. The rearrangement uses TRBV10-1 and TRBJ1-1; D is uncertain. This clonotype was sampled from a human donor in good health, serving as a control. The specimen was sorted CD4+, CD8+, or CD8+CD57+ T cells (not recorded which) from PBMCs. CDR3 sequence: CASSASMGSVRAFF. As DNA, the CDR3 is TGCGCCAGCAGTGCCTCCATGGGATCGGTGAGAGCTTTCTTT.